These T cell receptor beta chains were read from a single sample in a study of blood T cell repertoires in COVID-19. Data came from immunoSEQ multiplex PCR; TCRdb stores just in-frame clones and leaves some out. The repertoire consists of some 450,000 clones, with approximately 88% occurring once and the leading ten covering around 12%. Specimen: peripheral blood. These receptors all come from a woman aged 45 to 65 with COVID-19, enrolled during active disease. The CDR3 runs from the conserved cysteine through the conserved F or W. Fields, in order: clone size, V gene, D gene, J gene, CDR3 protein, CDR3 DNA. D genes are given only for firm matches. Clone size is given for some rows only: seen once, a few or many times, or a class if the clone is expanded.

>NA|TRBV7-9|NA|TRBJ1-3
CASSLPLSGNTIYF
TGTGCCAGCAGCCTCCCCCTCTCTGGAAACACCATATATTTT
>NA|TRBV30|NA|TRBJ2-1
CAWNSAWDSSSYNEQFF
TGTGCCTGGAACAGTGCCTGGGACTCCAGCTCCTACAATGAGCAGTTCTTC
>NA|TRBV6-5|NA|TRBJ1-4
CASSYSRTELNEKLFF
TGTGCCAGCAGTTACTCCCGGACAGAGCTTAATGAAAAACTGTTTTTT
>NA|TRBV6-5|NA|TRBJ1-2
CASTTRPGIDGYTF
TGTGCCAGCACTACACGCCCAGGGATAGATGGCTACACCTTC
>NA|TRBV12-3/TRBV12-4|NA|TRBJ2-1
CASSVPPGNEQFF
TGTGCCAGCAGTGTGCCCCCGGGTAATGAGCAGTTCTTC
>few|TRBV9|NA|TRBJ1-1
CASTRTAMNTEAFF
TGTGCCAGCACCCGGACAGCGATGAACACTGAAGCTTTCTTT
>NA|TRBV18|NA|TRBJ1-2
CASSPPDRIYTF
TGTGCCAGCTCACCACCGGACAGAATCTACACCTTC
>NA|TRBV6-6|NA|TRBJ1-6
CASSYSSGRGSPLHF
TGTGCCAGCAGTTACTCGTCCGGGAGAGGATCACCCCTCCACTTT
>NA|TRBV5-1|NA|TRBJ1-1
CASSLAFGRGGTEAFF
TGCGCCAGCAGCTTGGCCTTCGGCAGGGGAGGGACTGAAGCTTTCTTT
>NA|TRBV3-1/TRBV3-2|TRBD2|TRBJ2-1
CASSLGGYNEQFF
TGTGCCAGCAGCCTGGGGGGGTACAATGAGCAGTTCTTC
>once|TRBV6-5|NA|TRBJ2-2
CATRQMNTGELFF
TGTGCCACCCGACAGATGAACACCGGGGAGCTGTTTTTT
>once|TRBV1|NA|TRBJ1-1
CTSSLGTGGAFF
TGCACCAGCAGCCTAGGGACAGGGGGAGCTTTCTTT
>NA|TRBV5-1|NA|TRBJ2-1
CASSFRQAGYEQFF
TGCGCCAGCAGCTTCCGACAGGCAGGGTATGAGCAGTTCTTC
>NA|TRBV5-1|NA|TRBJ1-5
CASSLDWLYRVYSNQPQHF
TGCGCCAGCAGCTTGGATTGGCTTTACAGGGTTTATAGCAATCAGCCCCAGCATTTT
>NA|TRBV6-5|TRBD1|TRBJ2-7
CASSYSQGTGEQYF
TGTGCCAGCAGTTACAGCCAGGGGACAGGCGAGCAGTACTTC
>NA|TRBV15|TRBD1|TRBJ2-3
CATSRGQGAGDTQYF
TGTGCCACCAGCAGAGGACAGGGGGCGGGAGATACGCAGTATTTT
>NA|TRBV5-1|NA|TRBJ2-1
CASSRQGYNEQFF
TGCGCCAGCAGCAGGCAGGGCTACAATGAGCAGTTCTTC
>NA|TRBV9|TRBD2|TRBJ2-7
CASSVGEGLLGREQYF
TGTGCCAGCAGCGTAGGGGAGGGGTTACTAGGTCGCGAGCAGTACTTC
>NA|TRBV6-5|NA|TRBJ1-1
CASSIMNTEAFF
TGTGCCAGCAGTATTATGAACACTGAAGCTTTCTTT
>NA|TRBV5-1|NA|TRBJ1-3
CASSLGQGFGNTIYF
TGCGCCAGCAGCTTGGGCCAGGGGTTTGGAAACACCATATATTTT
>NA|TRBV5-1|NA|TRBJ1-1
CASRIGRGADTEAFF
TGCGCCAGCAGGATTGGCCGGGGGGCGGACACTGAAGCTTTCTTT
>few|TRBV14|NA|TRBJ2-2
CASSQDGRPTGELFF
TGTGCCAGCAGCCAAGATGGCAGGCCCACCGGGGAGCTGTTTTTT
>few|TRBV12-3/TRBV12-4|NA|TRBJ2-7
CASSLRGPYEQYF
TGTGCCAGCAGTTTAAGGGGCCCCTACGAGCAGTACTTC
>NA|TRBV6-5|NA|TRBJ1-1
CASSPRANTEAFF
TGTGCCAGCAGCCCGAGGGCGAACACTGAAGCTTTCTTT
>once|TRBV3-1/TRBV3-2|NA|TRBJ2-5
CASSYRLGPETQYF
TGTGCCAGCAGCTATAGACTAGGTCCCGAGACCCAGTACTTC
>NA|TRBV27|TRBD2|TRBJ2-2
CASSPTSGALGGELFF
TGTGCCAGCAGCCCGACTAGCGGGGCACTAGGCGGGGAGCTGTTTTTT
>NA|TRBV12-3/TRBV12-4|NA|TRBJ2-1
CASSLRGNEQFF
TGTGCCAGCAGTTTACGCGGAAATGAGCAGTTCTTC
>NA|TRBV29-1|NA|TRBJ2-3
CSDSRGATDTQYF
TGCAGCGATTCTCGGGGGGCCACAGATACGCAGTATTTT
>NA|TRBV5-5|NA|TRBJ1-1
CASSLDPPSQTEAFF
TGTGCCAGCAGCTTGGACCCCCCTAGTCAAACTGAAGCTTTCTTT
>NA|TRBV24-1|TRBD1|TRBJ1-1
CATSDPGQERGAFF
TGTGCCACCAGTGACCCCGGACAGGAAAGGGGAGCTTTCTTT
>NA|TRBV24-1|TRBD2|TRBJ2-3
CATSDPSGGGSDTQYF
TGTGCCACCAGTGATCCTTCTGGCGGGGGGTCAGATACGCAGTATTTT
>NA|TRBV5-4|TRBD1|TRBJ2-7
CASSPGQGGYEQYF
TGTGCCAGCAGCCCGGGACAGGGGGGCTACGAGCAGTACTTC
>NA|TRBV5-6|NA|TRBJ2-1
CASSPKGGAYNEQFF
TGTGCCAGCAGCCCTAAAGGGGGGGCCTACAATGAGCAGTTCTTC
>NA|TRBV28|NA|TRBJ1-1
CASSFDIETPWSEAFF
TGTGCCAGCAGTTTTGACATCGAAACTCCCTGGTCTGAAGCTTTCTTT
>NA|TRBV11-1|TRBD1|TRBJ2-1
CASSPGQGAREQFF
TGTGCCAGCAGCCCGGGACAGGGGGCCCGTGAGCAGTTCTTC
>NA|TRBV2|TRBD2|TRBJ2-1
CATSTSGGYNEQFF
TGTGCCACCTCCACTAGCGGGGGTTACAATGAGCAGTTCTTC
>once|TRBV6-6|NA|TRBJ2-7
CASSSKRVDEQYF
TGTGCCAGCTCCTCAAAGAGGGTGGACGAGCAGTACTTC
>NA|TRBV7-9|TRBD1|TRBJ1-2
CASSLAGDRGLGGYTF
TGTGCCAGCAGCTTAGCGGGGGACAGGGGGCTAGGTGGCTACACCTTC
>NA|TRBV27|TRBD1|TRBJ1-6
CASSSGTGDNSPLHF
TGTGCCAGCAGTTCGGGGACAGGGGACAATTCACCCCTCCACTTT
>NA|TRBV28|TRBD2|TRBJ2-1
CASRPTSGGALGFF
TGTGCCAGCAGGCCAACTAGCGGGGGGGCCCTCGGGTTCTTC
>many|TRBV27|NA|TRBJ1-1
CASRPRGLNTEAFF
TGTGCCAGCAGGCCAAGGGGTCTAAACACTGAAGCTTTCTTT
>once|TRBV27|NA|TRBJ2-2
CASSSPGGPNTGELFF
TGTGCCAGCAGTTCACCAGGGGGGCCGAACACCGGGGAGCTGTTTTTT
>NA|TRBV5-6|TRBD1|TRBJ2-5
CASSLRPTGEETQYF
TGTGCCAGCAGCCTCAGGCCGACAGGGGAAGAGACCCAGTACTTC
>few|TRBV5-1|TRBD1|TRBJ1-1
CASSLAGQGGTEAFF
TGCGCCAGCAGCCTCGCCGGACAGGGTGGAACTGAAGCTTTCTTT
>NA|TRBV19|NA|TRBJ1-1
CASQGGGPTNTEAFF
TGTGCCAGTCAGGGAGGGGGACCCACGAACACTGAAGCTTTCTTT